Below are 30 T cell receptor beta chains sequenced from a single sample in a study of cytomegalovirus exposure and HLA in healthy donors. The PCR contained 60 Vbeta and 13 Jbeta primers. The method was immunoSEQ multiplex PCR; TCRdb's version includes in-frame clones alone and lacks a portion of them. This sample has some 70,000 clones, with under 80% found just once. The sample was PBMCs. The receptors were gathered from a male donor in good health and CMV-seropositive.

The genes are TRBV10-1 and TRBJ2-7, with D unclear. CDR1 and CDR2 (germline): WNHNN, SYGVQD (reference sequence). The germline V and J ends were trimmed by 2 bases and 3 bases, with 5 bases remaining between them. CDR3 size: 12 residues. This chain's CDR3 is CASSETIYEQYF. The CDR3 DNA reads TGCGCCAGCAGTGAGACTATCTACGAGCAGTACTTC.

The CDR3 region is CASSQVTGQGANYGYTF. CDR3 nucleotide sequence: TGTGCCAGCAGCCAAGTTACGGGACAGGGGGCTAACTATGGCTACACCTTC. This chain connects TRBV4-2 to TRBJ1-2; 11 bases map to TRBD1. V shed 1 base, J shed 0 bases, and the junction held 4 bases outside the gene matches. Looked up from germline, CDR1 is LGHNA and CDR2 is YNFKEQ. The CDR3 runs to 17 residues.

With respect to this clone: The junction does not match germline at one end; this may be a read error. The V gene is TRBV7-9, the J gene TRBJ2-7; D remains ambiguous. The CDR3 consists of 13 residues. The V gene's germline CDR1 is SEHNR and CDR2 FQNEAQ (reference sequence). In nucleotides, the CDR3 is TGTTCCAGCAGCTTAGCCGGGTTCTACGAGCAGTACTTC. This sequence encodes CSSSLAGFYEQYF.

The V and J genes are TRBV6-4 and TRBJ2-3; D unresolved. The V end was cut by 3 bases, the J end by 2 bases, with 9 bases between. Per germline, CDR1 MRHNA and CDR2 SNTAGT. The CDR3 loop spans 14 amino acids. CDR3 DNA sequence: TGTGCCAGCAGTGAAGGAGAAACCACAGATACGCAGTATTTT. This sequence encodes CASSEGETTDTQYF.

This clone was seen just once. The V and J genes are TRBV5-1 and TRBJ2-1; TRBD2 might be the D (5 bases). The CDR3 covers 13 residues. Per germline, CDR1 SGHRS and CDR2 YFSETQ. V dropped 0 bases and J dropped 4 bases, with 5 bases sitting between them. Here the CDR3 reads CASSLGTYNEQFF. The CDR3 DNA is TGCGCCAGCAGCTTGGGGACTTACAATGAGCAGTTCTTC.

The CDR3 DNA is TGTGCCAGCACCCGAGGGGGGGTAGCGGGGGGGCGGGAGCAGTACTTC. Translated, it gives CASTRGGVAGGREQYF. The chain recombines TRBV7-2 with TRBJ2-7; 11 positions agree with TRBD2. The germline V gene encodes CDR1 SGHTA and CDR2 FQGNSA. There are 16 residues in the CDR3. Trimming removed 7 bases from V and 7 bases from J; junction bases left unmatched: 15. Supplemented by reference TRBV7-2 and TRBJ2-7, the full variable domain reads GAGVSQSPSNKVTEKGKDVELRCDPISGHTALYWYRQSLGQGLEFLIYFQGNSAPDKSGLPSDRFSAERTGGSVSTLTIQRTQQEDSAVYLCASTRGGVAGGREQYFGPGTRLTVT.

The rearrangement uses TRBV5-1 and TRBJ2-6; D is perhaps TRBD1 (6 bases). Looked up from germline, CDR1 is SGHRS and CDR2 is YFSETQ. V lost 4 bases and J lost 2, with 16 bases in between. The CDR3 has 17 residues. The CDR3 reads CASSDPGQGTGANVLTF. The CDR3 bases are TGCGCCAGCAGCGACCCGGGACAAGGTACTGGGGCCAACGTCCTGACTTTC. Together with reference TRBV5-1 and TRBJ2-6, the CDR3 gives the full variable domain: KAGVTQTPRYLIKTRGQQVTLSCSPISGHRSVSWYQQTPGQGLQFLFEYFSETQRNKGNFPGRFSGRQFSNSRSEMNVSTLELGDSALYLCASSDPGQGTGANVLTFGAGSRLTVL.

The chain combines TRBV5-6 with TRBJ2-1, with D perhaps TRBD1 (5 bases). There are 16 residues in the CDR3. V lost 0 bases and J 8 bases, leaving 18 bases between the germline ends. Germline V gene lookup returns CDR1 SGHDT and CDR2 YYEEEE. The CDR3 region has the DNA TGTGCCAGCAGCTTGGACAGTCAGGGAATTCCGGATGAGCAGTTCTTC. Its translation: CASSLDSQGIPDEQFF.

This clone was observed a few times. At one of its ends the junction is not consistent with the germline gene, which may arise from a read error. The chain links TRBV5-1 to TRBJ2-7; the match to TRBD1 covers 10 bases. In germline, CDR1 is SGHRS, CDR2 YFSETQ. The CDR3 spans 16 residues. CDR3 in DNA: TGCGCCAGCAGCCCGGCTGGCCGGGACAGGGGCCCCCCAAACGACTTC. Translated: CASSPAGRDRGPPNDF.

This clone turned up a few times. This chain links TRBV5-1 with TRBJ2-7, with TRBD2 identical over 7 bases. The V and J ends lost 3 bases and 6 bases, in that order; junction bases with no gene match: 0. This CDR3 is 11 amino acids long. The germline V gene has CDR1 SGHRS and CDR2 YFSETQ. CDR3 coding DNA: TGCGCCAGCAGCTGGGGGGGCGAGCAGTACTTC. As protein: CASSWGGEQYF.

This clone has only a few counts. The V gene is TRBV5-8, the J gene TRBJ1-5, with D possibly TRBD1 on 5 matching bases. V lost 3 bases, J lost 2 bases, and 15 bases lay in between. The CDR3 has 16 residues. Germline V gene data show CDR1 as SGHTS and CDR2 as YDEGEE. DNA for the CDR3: TGTGCCAGCAGCTCGGGCCGGGGGGTTGGCAATCAGCCCCAGCATTTT. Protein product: CASSSGRGVGNQPQHF.

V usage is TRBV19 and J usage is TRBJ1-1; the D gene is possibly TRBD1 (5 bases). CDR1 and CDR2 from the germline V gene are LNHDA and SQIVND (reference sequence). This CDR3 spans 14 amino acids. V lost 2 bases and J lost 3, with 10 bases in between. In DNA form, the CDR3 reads TGTGCCAGTAGTATACAGGGAATGGACACTGAAGCTTTCTTT. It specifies CASSIQGMDTEAFF.

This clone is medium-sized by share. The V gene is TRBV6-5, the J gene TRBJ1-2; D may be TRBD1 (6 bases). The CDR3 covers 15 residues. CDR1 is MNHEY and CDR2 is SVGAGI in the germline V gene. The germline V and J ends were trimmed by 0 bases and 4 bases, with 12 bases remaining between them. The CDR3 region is CASSYSTGRGYGYTF. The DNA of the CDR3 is TGTGCCAGCAGTTACTCCACAGGGAGAGGCTATGGCTACACCTTC.

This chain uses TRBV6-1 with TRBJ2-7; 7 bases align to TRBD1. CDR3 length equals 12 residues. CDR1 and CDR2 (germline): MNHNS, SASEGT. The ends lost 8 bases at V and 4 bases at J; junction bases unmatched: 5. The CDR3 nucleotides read TGTGCCAGCGGCGACAGGGCTTACGAGCAGTACTTC. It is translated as CASGDRAYEQYF.

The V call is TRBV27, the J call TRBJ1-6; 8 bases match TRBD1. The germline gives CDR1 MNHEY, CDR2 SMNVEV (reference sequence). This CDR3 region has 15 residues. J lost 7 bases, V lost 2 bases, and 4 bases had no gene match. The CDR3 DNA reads TGTGCCAGCAGTTTAACGGACAGGGCGAATTCACCCCTCCACTTT. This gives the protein CASSLTDRANSPLHF.

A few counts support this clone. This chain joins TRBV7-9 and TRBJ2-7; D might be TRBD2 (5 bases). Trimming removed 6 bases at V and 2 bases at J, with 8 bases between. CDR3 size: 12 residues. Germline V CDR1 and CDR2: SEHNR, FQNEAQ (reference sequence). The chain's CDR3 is CASSRGTYEQYF. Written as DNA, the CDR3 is TGTGCCAGCAGTCGAGGGACCTACGAGCAGTACTTC.

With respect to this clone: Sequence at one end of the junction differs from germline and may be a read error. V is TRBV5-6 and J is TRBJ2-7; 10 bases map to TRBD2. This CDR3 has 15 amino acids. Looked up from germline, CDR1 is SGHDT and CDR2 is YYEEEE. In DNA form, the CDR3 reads TGTGCCAGCAGCCTTCGGACTAGCGGTCCCTACAAGCAGTACTTC. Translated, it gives CASSLRTSGPYKQYF.

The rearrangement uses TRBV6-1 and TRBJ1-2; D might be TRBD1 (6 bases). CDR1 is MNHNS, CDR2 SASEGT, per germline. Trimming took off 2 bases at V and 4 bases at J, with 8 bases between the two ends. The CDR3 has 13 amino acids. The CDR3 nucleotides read TGTGCCAGCAGTGAAACAGGGCCCTATGGCTACACCTTC. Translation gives CASSETGPYGYTF.

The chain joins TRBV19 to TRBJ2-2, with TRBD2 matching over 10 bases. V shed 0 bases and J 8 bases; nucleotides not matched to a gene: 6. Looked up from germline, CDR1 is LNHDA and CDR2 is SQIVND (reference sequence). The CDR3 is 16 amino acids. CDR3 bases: TGTGCCAGTAGTATAGACGGGCTAGCGGGAGAAGGGGAGCTGTTTTTT. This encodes CASSIDGLAGEGELFF.

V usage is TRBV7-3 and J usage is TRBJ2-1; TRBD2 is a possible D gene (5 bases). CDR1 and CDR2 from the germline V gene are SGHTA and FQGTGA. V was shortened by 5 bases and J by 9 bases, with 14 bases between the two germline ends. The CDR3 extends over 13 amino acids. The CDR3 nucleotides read TGTGCCAGCAGCCCCATTCTGGCGGGTGAGCAGTTCTTC. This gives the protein CASSPILAGEQFF.

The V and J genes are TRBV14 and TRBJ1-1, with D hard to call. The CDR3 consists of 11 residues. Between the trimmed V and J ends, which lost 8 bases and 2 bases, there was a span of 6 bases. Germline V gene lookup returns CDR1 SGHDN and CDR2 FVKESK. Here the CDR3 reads CASRGNTEAFF. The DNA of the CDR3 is TGTGCCAGCCGAGGAAACACTGAAGCTTTCTTT.

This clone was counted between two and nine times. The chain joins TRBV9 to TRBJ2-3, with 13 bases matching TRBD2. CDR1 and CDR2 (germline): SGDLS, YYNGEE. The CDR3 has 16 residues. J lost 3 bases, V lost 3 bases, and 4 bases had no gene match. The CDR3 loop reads CASSGGTSGATDTQYF. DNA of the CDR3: TGTGCCAGCAGCGGGGGGACTAGCGGGGCAACAGATACGCAGTATTTT.

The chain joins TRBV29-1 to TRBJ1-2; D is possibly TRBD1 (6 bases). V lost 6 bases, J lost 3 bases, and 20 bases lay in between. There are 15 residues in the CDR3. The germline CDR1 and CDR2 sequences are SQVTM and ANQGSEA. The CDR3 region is CSVEQQGHTYYGYTF. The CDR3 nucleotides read TGCAGCGTCGAACAACAGGGCCACACCTACTATGGCTACACCTTC.

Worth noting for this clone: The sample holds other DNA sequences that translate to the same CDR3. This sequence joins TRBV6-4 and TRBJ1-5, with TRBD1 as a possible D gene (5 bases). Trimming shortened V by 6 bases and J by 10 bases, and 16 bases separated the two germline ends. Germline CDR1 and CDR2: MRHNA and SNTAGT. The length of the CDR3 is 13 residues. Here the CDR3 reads CASRGAGGQPQHF. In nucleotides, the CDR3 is TGTGCCAGCAGAGGGGCTGGCGGACAACCCCAGCATTTT.

CDR3 nucleotides: TGTGCCAGCAGCTCCACCCGACTAGTTAGGGGCTACGAGCAGTACTTC. Protein: CASSSTRLVRGYEQYF. This chain connects TRBV5-4 to TRBJ2-7, with D tentatively TRBD2 (6 bases). Germline V gene lookup returns CDR1 SGHNT and CDR2 YYREEE (reference sequence). This CDR3 is built from 16 residues. The germline V and J ends were trimmed by 3 bases and 3 bases, with 19 bases remaining between them.

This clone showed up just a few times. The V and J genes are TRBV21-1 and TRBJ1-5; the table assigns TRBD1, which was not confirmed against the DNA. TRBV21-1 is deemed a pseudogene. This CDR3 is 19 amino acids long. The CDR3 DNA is TGTGCCAGCAGCAAAGATGACAGGGACGGGCCATATAGCAATCAGCCCCAGCATTTT. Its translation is CASSKDDRDGPYSNQPQHF.

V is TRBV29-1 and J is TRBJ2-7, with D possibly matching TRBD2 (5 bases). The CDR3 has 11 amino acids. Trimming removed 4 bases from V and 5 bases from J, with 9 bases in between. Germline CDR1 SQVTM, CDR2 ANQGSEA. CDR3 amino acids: CSVGNGNEQYF. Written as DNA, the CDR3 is TGCAGCGTTGGTAACGGGAACGAGCAGTACTTC.

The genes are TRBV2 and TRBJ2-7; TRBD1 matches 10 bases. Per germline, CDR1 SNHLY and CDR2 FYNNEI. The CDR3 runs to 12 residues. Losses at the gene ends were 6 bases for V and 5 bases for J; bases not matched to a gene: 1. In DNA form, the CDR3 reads TGTGCCAGCAGCGGGACAGGGGACGAGCAGTACTTC. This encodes CASSGTGDEQYF.

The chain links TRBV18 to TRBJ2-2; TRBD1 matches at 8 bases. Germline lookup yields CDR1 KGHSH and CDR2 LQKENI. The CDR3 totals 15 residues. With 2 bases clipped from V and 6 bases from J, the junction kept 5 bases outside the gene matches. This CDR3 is CASSPAQGGSGELFF. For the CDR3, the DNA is TGTGCCAGCTCACCAGCACAGGGGGGATCCGGGGAGCTGTTTTTT. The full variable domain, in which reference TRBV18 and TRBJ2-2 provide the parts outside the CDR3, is NAGVMQNPRHLVRRRGQEARLRCSPMKGHSHVYWYRQLPEEGLKFMVYLQKENIIDESGMPKERFSAEFPKEGPSILRIQQVVRGDSAAYFCASSPAQGGSGELFFGEGSRLTVL.

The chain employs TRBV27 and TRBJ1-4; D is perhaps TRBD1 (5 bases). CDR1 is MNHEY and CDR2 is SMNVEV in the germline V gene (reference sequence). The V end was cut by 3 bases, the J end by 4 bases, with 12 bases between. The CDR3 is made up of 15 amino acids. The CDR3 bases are TGTGCCAGCAGTTTTTTGGGGCAGCTTAATGAAAAACTGTTTTTT. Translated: CASSFLGQLNEKLFF.